This entry lists 9 T cell receptor beta chains sequenced from one sample in a study of Ad26.COV2.S vaccination and SARS-CoV-2 variants. Clones were read by immunoSEQ multiplex PCR, and TCRdb kept only the in-frame ones, dropping some. Here the sample spans a few hundred thousand clones, 90% being singletons. Treatment denoted: about 20 received Ad26.COV2.S at low or high dose, single or two shots; five or six received placebo; per-sample allocation not given. Specimen acquisition occurred on day 63 following the initial vaccine or placebo injection. The sequencing here drew on peripheral blood, taken in a trial of Ad26.COV2.S vaccine versus placebo. Source of these receptors: a person aged 18-65 years who received the Ad26.COV2.S COVID-19 vaccine or a placebo.

The J gene is TRBJ2-1, the V gene TRBV28; 10 nucleotides agree with TRBD2. Germline CDR1 reads MDHEN; CDR2 reads SYDVKM. CDR3 length: 16 residues. The trim removed 5 bases at V and 6 bases at J, leaving 10 bases unmatched. DNA for the CDR3: TGTGCCAGCAGTCTAACGAGCGGGGGGGTTCTCAATGAGCAGTTCTTC. Its translation is CASSLTSGGVLNEQFF.

The rearrangement uses TRBV27 and TRBJ1-5; D is unresolved. Germline V gene lookup returns CDR1 MNHEY and CDR2 SMNVEV (reference sequence). The V end was cut by 2 bases, the J end by 2 bases, with 7 bases between. The CDR3 runs to 14 residues. This CDR3 is CASSLREGNQPQHF. The CDR3 region has the DNA TGTGCCAGCAGTTTAAGGGAGGGCAATCAGCCCCAGCATTTT.

The chain joins TRBV3-1 (or the pseudogene TRBV3-2) to TRBJ2-2; no firm D call. Germline loops: CDR1 LGHDT, CDR2 YNNKEL (reference sequence). The CDR3 is 17 residues long. Trimming removed 0 bases from V and 6 bases from J, with 17 bases in between. CDR3 DNA: TGTGCCAGCAGCCAAGAGGAACTGCGAGTCGCCCCCGGGGAGCTGTTTTTT. As protein: CASSQEELRVAPGELFF.

This chain joins TRBV7-8 and TRBJ2-1, with 7 bases fitting TRBD1. V was clipped by 5 bases and J by 3 bases; unmatched bases: 7. Per the germline V gene, CDR1 is SGHVS and CDR2 is FQNEAQ. CDR3 length: 15 amino acids. The CDR3, as DNA: TGTGCCAGCAGCCATCCGGGACAGCACTACAATGAGCAGTTCTTC. It translates to CASSHPGQHYNEQFF.

V gene TRBV5-1 combines with J gene TRBJ2-7; TRBD1 matches 9 bases. The junction had 7 bases not matched to a gene; V was cut back by 6 bases and J by 3 bases. Germline V gene data show CDR1 as SGHRS and CDR2 as YFSETQ. There are 14 residues in the CDR3. In nucleotides, the CDR3 is TGCGCCAGCAAGACAGGGGGAGGAATCTACGAGCAGTACTTC. The encoded protein is CASKTGGGIYEQYF.

This chain connects TRBV12-3 or TRBV12-4 to TRBJ1-4; D is possibly TRBD1 (5 bases). The germline V and J ends were trimmed by 5 bases and 13 bases, with 17 bases remaining between them. The CDR3 has 13 amino acids. CDR3 sequence (DNA): TGTGCCAGCAGTCCGGGACCCGCGGCACGACTGTTTTTT. Protein sequence: CASSPGPAARLFF.

The V call is TRBV9, the J call TRBJ2-1, with TRBD2 as a possible D gene (5 bases). This CDR3 spans 14 amino acids. V was clipped by 0 bases and J by 5 bases, with 9 bases between them. Germline CDR1 reads SGDLS; CDR2 reads YYNGEE. The CDR3 loop is CASSVDLADNEQFF. DNA for the CDR3: TGTGCCAGCAGCGTAGACCTAGCAGACAATGAGCAGTTCTTC.

J is TRBJ2-1 and V is TRBV4-3, with TRBD2 matching over 8 bases. V gave up 4 bases and J gave up 8 bases; unmatched junction bases: 10. This CDR3 has 15 residues. CDR1 and CDR2 (germline): LGHNA, YSLEER. CDR3 protein: CASSRGTREVDEQFF. CDR3 bases: TGCGCCAGCAGCCGGGGGACTAGGGAGGTCGATGAGCAGTTCTTC.

V gene TRBV10-1 combines with J gene TRBJ2-7; 10 bases are shared with TRBD1. The germline gives CDR1 WNHNN, CDR2 SYGVQD (reference sequence). V gave up 4 bases and J gave up 5 bases; unmatched junction bases: 2. The CDR3 is 13 residues long. The DNA for the CDR3 is TGCGCCAGCAGTGGGGACAGGGGTAACGAGCAGTACTTC. It codes for CASSGDRGNEQYF.